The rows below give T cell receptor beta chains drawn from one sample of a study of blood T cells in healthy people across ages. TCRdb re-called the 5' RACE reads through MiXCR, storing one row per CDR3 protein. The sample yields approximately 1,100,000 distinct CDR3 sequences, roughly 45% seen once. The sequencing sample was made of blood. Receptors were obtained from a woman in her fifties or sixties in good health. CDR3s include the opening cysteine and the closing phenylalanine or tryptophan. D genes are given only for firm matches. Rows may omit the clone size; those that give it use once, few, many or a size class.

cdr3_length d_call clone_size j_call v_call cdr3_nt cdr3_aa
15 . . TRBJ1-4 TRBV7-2 TGTGCCAGCAGCCTCAGAGGGCGGCCTAATGAAAAACTGTTTTTT CASSLRGRPNEKLFF
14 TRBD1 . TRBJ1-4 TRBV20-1 TGCAGTGCTACCCCGACAGGGAGTCACGAAAAACTGTTTTTT CSATPTGSHEKLFF
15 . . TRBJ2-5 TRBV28 TGTGCCAGCAGTTTGCCCCACTCAGGGTCAGAGACCCAGTACTTC CASSLPHSGSETQYF
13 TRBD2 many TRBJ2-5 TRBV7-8 TGTGCCAGCAGCAATGTGGGGGGGACGCCCCAGTACTTC CASSNVGGTPQYF
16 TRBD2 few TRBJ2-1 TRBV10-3 TGTGCCATCAGTCGAGACACCGGGACTAGGCACAATGAGCAGTTCTTC CAISRDTGTRHNEQFF
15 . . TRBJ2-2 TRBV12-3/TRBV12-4 TGTGCCAGCAGTTTCCACTCGACCAGCACCGGGGAGCTGTTTTTT CASSFHSTSTGELFF
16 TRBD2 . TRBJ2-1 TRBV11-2 TGTGCCAGCAGCTTTCCCCGACTAGCGGACTACAATGAGCAGTTCTTC CASSFPRLADYNEQFF
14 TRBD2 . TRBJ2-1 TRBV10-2 TGCGCCAGCAGTGGACGCGGGAGTAGGGATGAGCAGTTCTTC CASSGRGSRDEQFF
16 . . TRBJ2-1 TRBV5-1 TGCGCCAGCAGCTTGGGGAGCAACGTACCGACCAATGAGCAGTTCTTC CASSLGSNVPTNEQFF
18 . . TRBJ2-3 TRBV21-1 TGTGCCAGCAGCAAAGTGGCGAAGACTAGCGGGAGCACAGATACGCAGTATTTT CASSKVAKTSGSTDTQYF
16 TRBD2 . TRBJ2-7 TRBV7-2 TGTGCCAGCAGCTTAGCAGCGGGAGATGTTTCCTACGAGCAGTACTTC CASSLAAGDVSYEQYF
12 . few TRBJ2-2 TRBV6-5 TGTGCCAGCAAGGAGGTACCTGGGGAGCTGTTTTTT CASKEVPGELFF
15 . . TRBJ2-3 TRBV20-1 TGCAGTGCTAGAGCCGGCAGGACCTTCACAGATACGCAGTATTTT CSARAGRTFTDTQYF
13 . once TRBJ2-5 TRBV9 TGTGCCAGCAGCGCCGGGGCTATAGAGACCCAGTACTTC CASSAGAIETQYF
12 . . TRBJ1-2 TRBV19 TGTGCCAGCAGGTGGGGCCTCTATGGCTACACCTTC CASRWGLYGYTF
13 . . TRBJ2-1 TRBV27 TGTGCCTGCGGGTTATCACCCTACAATGAGCAGTTCTTC CACGLSPYNEQFF
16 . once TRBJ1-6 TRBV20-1 TGCAGTGCTAGATTACAGGGTCGCTCCTATAATTCACCCCTCCACTTT CSARLQGRSYNSPLHF
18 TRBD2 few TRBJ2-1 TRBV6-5 TGTGCCAGCAGTTTTGGCGTAGCGGGAGGGCCCACTCACAATGAGCAGTTCTTC CASSFGVAGGPTHNEQFF
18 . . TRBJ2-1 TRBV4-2 TGTGCCAGCAGCCAAGATCCTAATCAGGGGTCCCCACACAATGAGCAGTTCTTC CASSQDPNQGSPHNEQFF
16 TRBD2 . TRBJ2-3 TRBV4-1 TGCGCCAGCAGCCTCACTAGCGGGTCCGACACAGATACGCAGTATTTT CASSLTSGSDTDTQYF
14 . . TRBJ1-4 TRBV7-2 TGTGCCAGCAGCGTAGTGGGCAGGGATGAAAAACTGTTTTTT CASSVVGRDEKLFF
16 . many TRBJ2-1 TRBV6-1 TGTGCCAGCACCCCAAGCCATGGCGGCTCCTACAATGAGCAGTTCTTC CASTPSHGGSYNEQFF
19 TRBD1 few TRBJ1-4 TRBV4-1 TGCGCCAGCAGCCAAGAAGGCCCCGGGACAGGCCCCACGGACGAAAAACTGTTTTTT CASSQEGPGTGPTDEKLFF
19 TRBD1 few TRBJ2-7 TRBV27 TGTGCCAGCATAGGCCTGAGGGACAGGGGTCAAAATACCCTCTACGAGCAGTACTTC CASIGLRDRGQNTLYEQYF
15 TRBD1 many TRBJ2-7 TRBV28 TGTGCCAGCATTCGGGCGGGACAGGGGGTCTACGAGCAGTACTTC CASIRAGQGVYEQYF
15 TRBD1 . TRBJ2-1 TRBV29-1 TGCAGCGTTGAAATTCGGGACAGGGCGGGCAATGAGCAGTTCTTC CSVEIRDRAGNEQFF
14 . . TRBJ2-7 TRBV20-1 TGCAGTGCTTATTCTCCGGGGACCACTTTTGAGCAGTACTTC CSAYSPGTTFEQYF
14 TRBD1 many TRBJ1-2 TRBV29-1 TGCAGCGTTGCGGACAGGAAAGGAACGTATGGCTACACCTTC CSVADRKGTYGYTF
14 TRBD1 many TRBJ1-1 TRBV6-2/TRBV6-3 TGTGCCAGCTCCCTACTCGGACAGGGTGATGAAGCTTTCTTT CASSLLGQGDEAFF
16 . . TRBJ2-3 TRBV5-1 TGCGCCAGCAGCTTGGTTAGGACGGGGGGCATAGATACGCAGTATTTT CASSLVRTGGIDTQYF
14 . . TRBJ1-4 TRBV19 TGTGCCAGTAGTATGGACCTAGAGAGTGAAAAACTGTTTTTT CASSMDLESEKLFF
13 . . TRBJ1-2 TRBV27 TGTGCCAGCAGTCAGACAGTGTTTTTTGGCTACACCTTC CASSQTVFFGYTF
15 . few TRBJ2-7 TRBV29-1 TGCAGCGTTGAAAAGGGGACGGGTCCCCCCTACGAGCAGTACTTC CSVEKGTGPPYEQYF
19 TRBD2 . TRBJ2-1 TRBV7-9 TGTGCCAGCAGCTTAGTGGCTAGCGGGGAGAGGCCCTCCTACAATGAGCAGTTCTTC CASSLVASGERPSYNEQFF
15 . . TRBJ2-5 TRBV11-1 TGTGCCAGCAGCTTAAGGAGAGCGGCCCAAGAGACCCAGTACTTC CASSLRRAAQETQYF
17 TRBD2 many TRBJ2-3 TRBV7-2 TGTGCCAGCAGCCCGAAGCCGGGACTAGCGGGAGCAGATACGCAGTATTTT CASSPKPGLAGADTQYF
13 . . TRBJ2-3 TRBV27 TGTGCCAGCAATCCACTAGGACGAGATACGCAGTATTTT CASNPLGRDTQYF
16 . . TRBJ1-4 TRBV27 TGTGCCAGCAGTTCGAAGAACCCCCCGGCGGGTGAAAAACTGTTTTTT CASSSKNPPAGEKLFF
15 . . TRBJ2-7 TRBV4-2 TGTGCCAGCAGCCAAGACGGGCGGACCACCTACGAGCAGTACTTC CASSQDGRTTYEQYF
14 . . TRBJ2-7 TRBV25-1 TGTGCCAGCAGTCCCCGGGCCGATTCCTACGAGCAGTACTTC CASSPRADSYEQYF
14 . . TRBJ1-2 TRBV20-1 TGCAGTGCTACACCACAGGGAAACCCCTATGGCTACACCTTC CSATPQGNPYGYTF
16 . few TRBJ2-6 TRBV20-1 TGCAGTGCTAGAGGACGGGGGAACTCTGGGGCCAACGTCCTGACTTTC CSARGRGNSGANVLTF
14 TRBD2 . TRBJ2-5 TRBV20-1 TGCAGTGCTCAAGAAGCGGGAGGGCAAGAGACCCAGTACTTC CSAQEAGGQETQYF
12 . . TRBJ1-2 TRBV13 TGTGCCAGCAGCCTAGGCGCAGGGATTTACACCTTC CASSLGAGIYTF
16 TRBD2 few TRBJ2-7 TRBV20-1 TGCAGTACCTATGGGACTAGCGGGAGGGCCGGAAACGAGCAGTACTTC CSTYGTSGRAGNEQYF
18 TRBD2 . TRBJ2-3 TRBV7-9 TGTGCCAGCAGCTTAGGTGCTAGCGGGAGTGGATACACAGATACGCAGTATTTT CASSLGASGSGYTDTQYF